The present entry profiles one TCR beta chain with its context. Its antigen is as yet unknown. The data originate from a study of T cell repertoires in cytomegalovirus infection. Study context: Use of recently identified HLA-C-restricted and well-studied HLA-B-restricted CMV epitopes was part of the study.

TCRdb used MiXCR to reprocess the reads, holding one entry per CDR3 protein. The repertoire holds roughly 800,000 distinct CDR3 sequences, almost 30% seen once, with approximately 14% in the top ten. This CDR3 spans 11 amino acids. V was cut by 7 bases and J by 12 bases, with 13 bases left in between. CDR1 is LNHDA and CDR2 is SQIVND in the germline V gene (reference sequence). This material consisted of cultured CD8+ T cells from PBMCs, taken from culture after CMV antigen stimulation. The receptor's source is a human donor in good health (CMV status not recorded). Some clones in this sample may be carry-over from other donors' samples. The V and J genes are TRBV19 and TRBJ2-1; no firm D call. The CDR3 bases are TGTGCCAGTACCATGGGGATGTGGCAGTTCTTC. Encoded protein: CASTMGMWQFF.